Listed here is a single TCR beta chain. What this receptor recognizes is not known. Base qualities are not recorded, but no much larger clone differs from it by a single base. TCRbeta CDR3 regions were amplified from genomic DNA by means of the immunoSEQ Assay, a bias-controlled multiplex PCR. The original pipeline was this. The number of nucleated cells in each sample was estimated by amplification of reference gene primers within the assay. To quantify the absolute abundance of each unique TCRbeta CDR3 rearrangement, sequence reads were collapsed and filtered. Productive Simpson clonality was computed per sample as the square root of Simpson's diversity index over productive rearrangements. TCRdb mirrors the immuneACCESS table, restricted to in-frame sequences. Some clones are absent from its copies; in checked studies, under half trace to an unresolved V gene, and the reason for the others is unknown. That table furnishes V, J and clone size, whereas the DNA furnished D and trimming. Across this sample there are about 210,000 clones, with about nine tenths seen only once. Around 0.7% of the sample lies in the top ten.

The sample is drawn from a study of blood T cell repertoires in COVID-19 (dated by TCRdb to 2019 to 2021). About the study as a whole: Samples from collaborators originated in the United States, Italy and Spain and spanned both the acute and convalescent phases of COVID-19. Samples came from the ongoing ImmuneRACE study (first 160 participants) plus 1,254 subjects from 6 global collaborators. The repertoires were released in a freely available public database intended as a resource for research on the immune response to SARS-CoV-2. Where available, HLA class I and class II types were obtained from metadata supplied by the sample provider rather than from assay-based typing. The prospective study material was composed of cDNA or gDNA derived from T cells, B-cell-depleted T cells, or PBMCs. Subjects who had been exposed to COVID-19, were actively infected with it, or had recovered from it provided the deeply sampled blood TCRbeta repertoires that made up the dataset. Sample metadata almost always included a de-identified subject ID, COVID-19 status, age in years and sex.

Beyond this particular receptor, the publication reports: The quantity of clinical and demographic metadata differed by source and by participant and was supplied without curation.

The CDR3 runs 11 residues from the cysteine to the phenylalanine. Here the CDR3 DNA is all that survives: 33 bases in frame from base 1. For CDR1 and CDR2, the germline V gene (reference sequence) lists DFQATT and SNEGSKA. V is shortened by 7 bases, J by 5 bases, and the region joining them spans 11 bases. Whole blood was collected in K2EDTA tubes by collaborating institutions according to the institutions' own protocols. For TCRbeta analysis, collaborator samples were shipped as frozen whole blood, as isolated PBMCs, or as DNA extracted from either sample type. The sequence came from a man in his forties with acute or convalescent COVID-19. Sequenced: peripheral blood. The receptor chain draws on TRBV20-1 and TRBJ2-5; no D gene is confidently identified. The CDR3 loop reads CSVGFGETQYF. At the DNA level, the sequence is TGCAGTGTTGGGTTCGGGGAGACCCAGTACTTC.